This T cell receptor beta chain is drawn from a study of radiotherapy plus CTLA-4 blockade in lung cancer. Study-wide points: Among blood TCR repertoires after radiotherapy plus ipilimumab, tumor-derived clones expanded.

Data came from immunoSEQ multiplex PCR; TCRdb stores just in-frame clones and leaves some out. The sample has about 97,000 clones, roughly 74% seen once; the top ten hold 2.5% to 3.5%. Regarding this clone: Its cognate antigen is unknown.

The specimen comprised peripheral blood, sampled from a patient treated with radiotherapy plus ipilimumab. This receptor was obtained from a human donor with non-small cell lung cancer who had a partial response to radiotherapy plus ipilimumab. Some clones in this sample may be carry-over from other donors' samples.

CDR3 amino acids: CASSLAYGTGTETQYF. CDR3 bases: TGTGCCAGCAGCTTAGCGTATGGGACAGGGACGGAGACCCAGTACTTC. The chain is built from TRBV7-2 and TRBJ2-5; 9 positions match TRBD1. The CDR3 is made up of 16 amino acids. Germline CDR1 is SGHTA and CDR2 is FQGNSA. The ends lost 0 bases at V and 5 bases at J; junction bases unmatched: 7.